Detailed here is one TCR beta chain. Its antigen remains undetermined. The sample holds no much larger clone one base away, and base qualities are not on file. Donors were healthy HIV-negative adults with no recently reported acute infections or vaccinations. Every donor was a Caucasian adult residing in Nashville, Tennessee, USA. CD4+ T cells were enriched through magnetic negative selection, after which naive cells were positively selected on CD45RA and the remaining negative fraction served as the memory subset. Blood was collected by leukapheresis, and PBMCs were isolated by Ficoll-Histopaque density gradient centrifugation and then cryopreserved in liquid nitrogen vapor phase. Purity and quantity of every magnetically sorted T cell population were checked by analytical flow cytometry. Genomic DNA was isolated from each sorted fraction and quantified by UV absorbance on a Nanodrop 2000c. Using the deep immunoSEQ assay, TCR CDR3 regions were amplified from genomic DNA by multiplex PCR. Extracted genomic DNA from each cell subset was distributed evenly across all wells of several immunoSEQ 96-well plates, and each plate was treated as a replicate. Each replicate PCR for sorted subsets received roughly 0.2 ug genomic DNA, equal to about 30,000 T cell genomes. Purified libraries were quantified with a Qubit 3.0 fluorometer, sized on a Bioanalyzer 2100, and re-quantified with the KAPA Library Quantification kit. Every immunoSEQ 96-well plate was sequenced on a separate single-read 150-cycle Illumina NextSeq 550 flow cell. Per the authors' processing: Because only junctional sequences without quality scores were contained in the immunoSEQ output, filtering matching that applied to full-length reads could not be performed. To assign V/J genes and CDR3, sequences were annotated against IMGT germline references using PyIR, a Python wrapper for IgBLAST v1.9. Reads were filtered out if the reads had weak V/J assignments (E-value above 1e-6), no CDR3, stop codons, out-of-frame junctions, or ambiguous translated residues. V3J clonotypes were defined as sequences sharing an identical inferred V gene, J gene, and CDR3 amino acid sequence. To compute the percentage overlap between repertoires, the number of shared unique clonotypes was divided by the size of the smaller repertoire. Repertoire richness was assessed with RTK rarefaction, the Chao1 estimator, and Recon v2.1 estimates of unobserved clonotypes. Generation probabilities were computed with OLGA for all TCRbeta clonotypes obtained by the gDNA method from several donors. This immuneACCESS table, as held by TCRdb, lists in-frame sequences with V and J called but not all clones. Of the missing ones, under half trace to an unresolved V gene in checked studies; the others have no known cause. The DNA gave D and trimming, while V, J and clone size come from that table. This sample has about 960,000 clones in its table, and around 80% of those were observed once. The ten largest clones capture around 1.4% of the sample.

Trimming at the junction amounts to 4 bases on V and 6 bases on J, and the germline ends lie 16 bases apart. There are 14 amino acids in the CDR3, from cysteine to phenylalanine inclusive. Just the 42-base CDR3 DNA is kept, in frame starting at base 1. For CDR1 and CDR2, the germline V gene lists MDHEN and SYDVKM. The sample comes from a study of shared clonotypes between healthy human individuals (dated by TCRdb to 2020 to 2021). About the investigation overall: The cohort included a few men and two women between 18 and 49 years of age. To increase sequencing depth and limit assay-specific biases, TCR repertoire library preparation and sequencing were carried out by different laboratories using diverse techniques. For each donor, CD4 naive and CD4 memory were each given three plates, CD8 naive was given two plates, and CD8 memory was given one plate. The study deeply sequenced blood TCR repertoires of 5 or 6 healthy adults to estimate repertoire size and the extent of clonotype sharing between individuals. Each donor's leukapheresis produced roughly between roughly 0.85 and 9.5 billion PBMCs.

On the study overall, not on this receptor specifically: Based on pairwise subsampling, the degree of clonotype sharing among donors was expected to be affected by sequencing depth. Even with the large sequencing depth, rarefaction of the sorted-subset datasets indicated that sequencing was incomplete. Sampling was limited to blood, and TCR repertoires in tissue likely differ from TCR repertoires in blood. Around 5.4% of naive CD4, 3.5% of naive CD8, roughly 2.4% of memory CD4, and 0.35% to 0.4% of memory CD8 clonotypes were shared across four donors. Compared with non-shared clonotypes, clonotypes shared by all four sorted-subset donors had higher generation probabilities. The genetic and exposure-history diversity represented was limited by the small number of donors. Naive subsets generally had larger estimated clonotype richness than memory subsets did.

Sequenced: memory CD4+ T cells sorted from blood. The cell subset or site label of this sample denotes: CD45RA-negative fraction. The clonotype comes from a man aged 18 to 30 in good health. The V and J genes are TRBV28 and TRBJ2-7; TRBD1 is possibly the D segment (5 matching bases). In nucleotides, the sequence is TGTGCCAGCAGTTCGGCCGCCGCAGGGATCGAGCAGTACTTC. It specifies CASSSAAAGIEQYF.